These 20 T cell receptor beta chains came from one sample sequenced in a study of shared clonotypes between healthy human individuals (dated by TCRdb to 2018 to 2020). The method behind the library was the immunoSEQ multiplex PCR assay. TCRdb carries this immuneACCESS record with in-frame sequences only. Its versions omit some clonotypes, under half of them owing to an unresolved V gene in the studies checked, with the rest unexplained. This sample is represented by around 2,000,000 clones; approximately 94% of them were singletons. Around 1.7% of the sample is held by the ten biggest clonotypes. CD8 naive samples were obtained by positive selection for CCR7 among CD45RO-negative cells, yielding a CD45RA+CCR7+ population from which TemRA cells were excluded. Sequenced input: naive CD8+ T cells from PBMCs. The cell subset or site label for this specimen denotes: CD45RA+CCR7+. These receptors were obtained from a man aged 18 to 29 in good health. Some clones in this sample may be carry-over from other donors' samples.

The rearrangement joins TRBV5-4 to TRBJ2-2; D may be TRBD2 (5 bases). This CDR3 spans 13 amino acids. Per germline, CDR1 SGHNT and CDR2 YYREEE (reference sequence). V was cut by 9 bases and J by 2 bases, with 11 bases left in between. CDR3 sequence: CANRDFNTGELFF. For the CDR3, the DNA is TGTGCCAACCGGGATTTCAACACCGGGGAGCTGTTTTTT.

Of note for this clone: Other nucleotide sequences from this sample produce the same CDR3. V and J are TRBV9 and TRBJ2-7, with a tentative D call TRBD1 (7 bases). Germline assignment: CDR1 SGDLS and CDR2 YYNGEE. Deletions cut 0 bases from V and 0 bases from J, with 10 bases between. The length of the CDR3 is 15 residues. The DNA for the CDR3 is TGTGCCAGCAGCGTAGGGAGGGGGCTCTCCTACGAGCAGTACTTC. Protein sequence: CASSVGRGLSYEQYF. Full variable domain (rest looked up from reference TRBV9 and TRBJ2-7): DSGVTQTPKHLITATGQRVTLRCSPRSGDLSVYWYQQSLDQGLQFLIQYYNGEERAKGNILERFSAQQFPDLHSELNLSSLELGDSALYFCASSVGRGLSYEQYFGPGTRLTVT.

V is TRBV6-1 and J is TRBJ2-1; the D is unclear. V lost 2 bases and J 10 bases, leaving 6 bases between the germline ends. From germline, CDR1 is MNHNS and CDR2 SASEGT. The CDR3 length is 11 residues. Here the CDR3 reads CASSERREQFF. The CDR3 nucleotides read TGTGCCAGCAGTGAAAGGCGGGAGCAGTTCTTC.

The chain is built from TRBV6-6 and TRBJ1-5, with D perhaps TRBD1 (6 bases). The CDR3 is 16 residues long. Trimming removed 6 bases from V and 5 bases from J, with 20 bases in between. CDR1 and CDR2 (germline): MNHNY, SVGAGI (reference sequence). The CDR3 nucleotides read TGTGCCAGCAGCCCACCGGGCCAGGGGTCATATCAGCCCCAGCATTTT. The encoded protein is CASSPPGQGSYQPQHF.

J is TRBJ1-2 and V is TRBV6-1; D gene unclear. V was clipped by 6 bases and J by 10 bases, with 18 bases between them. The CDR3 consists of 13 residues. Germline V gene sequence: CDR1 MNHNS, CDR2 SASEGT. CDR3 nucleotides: TGTGCCAGCAGCGTCACTGTACTAACTATCTACACCTTC. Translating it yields CASSVTVLTIYTF.

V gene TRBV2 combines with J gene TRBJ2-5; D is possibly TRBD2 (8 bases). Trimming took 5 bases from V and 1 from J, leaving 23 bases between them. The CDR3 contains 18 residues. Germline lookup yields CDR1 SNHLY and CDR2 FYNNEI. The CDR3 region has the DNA TGTGCCAGCAGTTTAAAGGGGGCTTGGAGCGGGAGCCAAGAGACCCAGTACTTC. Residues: CASSLKGAWSGSQETQYF.

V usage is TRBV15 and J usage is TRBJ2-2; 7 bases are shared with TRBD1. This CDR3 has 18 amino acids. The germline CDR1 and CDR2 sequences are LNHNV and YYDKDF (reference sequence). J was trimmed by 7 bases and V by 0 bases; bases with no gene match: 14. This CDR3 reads CATSRDVGFTGEGGELFF. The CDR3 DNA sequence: TGTGCCACCAGCAGAGATGTAGGGTTTACAGGGGAAGGCGGGGAGCTGTTTTTT. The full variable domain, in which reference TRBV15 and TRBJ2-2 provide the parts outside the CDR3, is DAMVIQNPRYQVTQFGKPVTLSCSQTLNHNVMYWYQQKSSQAPKLLFHYYDKDFNNEADTPDNFQSRRPNTSFCFLDIRSPGLGDTAMYLCATSRDVGFTGEGGELFFGEGSRLTVL.

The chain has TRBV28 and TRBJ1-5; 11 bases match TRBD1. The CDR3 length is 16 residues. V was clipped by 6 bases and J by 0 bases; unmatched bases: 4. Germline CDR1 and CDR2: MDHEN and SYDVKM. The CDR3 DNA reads TGTGCCAGCAGACCAGGGACAGGGGGTAGCAATCAGCCCCAGCATTTT. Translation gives CASRPGTGGSNQPQHF.

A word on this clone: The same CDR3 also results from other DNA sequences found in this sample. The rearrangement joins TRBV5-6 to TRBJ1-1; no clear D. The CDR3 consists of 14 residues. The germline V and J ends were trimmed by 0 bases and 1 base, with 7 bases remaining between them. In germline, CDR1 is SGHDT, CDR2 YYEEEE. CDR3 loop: CASSLGQTNTEAFF. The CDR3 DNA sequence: TGTGCCAGCAGCTTGGGGCAGACGAACACTGAAGCTTTCTTT.

The CDR3: CASKLARGSEAFF. DNA for the CDR3: TGTGCCAGCAAACTAGCTAGGGGGTCTGAAGCTTTCTTT. The chain couples TRBV27 to TRBJ1-1, with D tentatively TRBD1 (6 bases). The CDR3 has 13 residues. V shed 7 bases and J shed 6 bases, with 15 bases lying between them. In germline, CDR1 is MNHEY, CDR2 SMNVEV (reference sequence).

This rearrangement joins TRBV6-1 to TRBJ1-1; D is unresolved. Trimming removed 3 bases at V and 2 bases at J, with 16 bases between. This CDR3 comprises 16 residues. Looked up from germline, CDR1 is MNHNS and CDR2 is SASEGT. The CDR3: CASSDRRVSPNTEAFF. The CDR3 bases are TGTGCCAGCAGTGATCGGCGCGTCTCGCCAAACACTGAAGCTTTCTTT.

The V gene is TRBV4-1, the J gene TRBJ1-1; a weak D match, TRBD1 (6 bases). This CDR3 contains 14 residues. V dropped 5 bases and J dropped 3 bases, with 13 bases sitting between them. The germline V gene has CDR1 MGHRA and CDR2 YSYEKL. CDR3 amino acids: CASSRTQGYTEAFF. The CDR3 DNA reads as TGCGCCAGCAGCAGGACGCAGGGGTACACTGAAGCTTTCTTT.

As DNA, the CDR3 is TGTGCCAGCAGTTTTGGCAGGGCTAGCAATCAGCCCCAGCATTTT. This translates into CASSFGRASNQPQHF. This rearrangement joins TRBV28 to TRBJ1-5; possibly TRBD1 for D (5 bases). Trimming left V 3 bases short and J 0 bases short, with 9 bases between. CDR1 and CDR2 (germline): MDHEN, SYDVKM. This CDR3 spans 15 amino acids.

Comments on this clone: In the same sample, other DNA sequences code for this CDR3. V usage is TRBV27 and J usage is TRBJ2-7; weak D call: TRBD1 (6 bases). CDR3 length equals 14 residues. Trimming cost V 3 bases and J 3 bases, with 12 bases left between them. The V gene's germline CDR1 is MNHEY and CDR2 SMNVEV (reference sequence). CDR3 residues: CASSLGQGHYEQYF. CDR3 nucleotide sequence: TGTGCCAGCAGTTTGGGACAAGGTCACTACGAGCAGTACTTC.

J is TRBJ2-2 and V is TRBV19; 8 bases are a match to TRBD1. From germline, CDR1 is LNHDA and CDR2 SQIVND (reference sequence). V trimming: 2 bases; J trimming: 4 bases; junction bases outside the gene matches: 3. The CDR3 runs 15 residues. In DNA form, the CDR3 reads TGTGCCAGTAGTATAACAGGGGGAGGCACCGGGGAGCTGTTTTTT. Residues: CASSITGGGTGELFF.

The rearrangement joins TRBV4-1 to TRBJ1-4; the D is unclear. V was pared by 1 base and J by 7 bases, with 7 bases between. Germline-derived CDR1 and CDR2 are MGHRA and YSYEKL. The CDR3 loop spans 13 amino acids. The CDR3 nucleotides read TGCGCCAGCAGCCAAGTTCCCGGTGAAAAACTGTTTTTT. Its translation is CASSQVPGEKLFF.

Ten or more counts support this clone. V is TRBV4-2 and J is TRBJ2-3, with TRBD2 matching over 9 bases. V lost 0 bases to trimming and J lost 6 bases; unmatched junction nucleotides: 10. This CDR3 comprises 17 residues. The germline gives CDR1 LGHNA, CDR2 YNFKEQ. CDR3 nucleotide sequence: TGTGCCAGCAGCCAAGATCGCGCGGGAGGGCCTACGGATACGCAGTATTTT. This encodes CASSQDRAGGPTDTQYF.

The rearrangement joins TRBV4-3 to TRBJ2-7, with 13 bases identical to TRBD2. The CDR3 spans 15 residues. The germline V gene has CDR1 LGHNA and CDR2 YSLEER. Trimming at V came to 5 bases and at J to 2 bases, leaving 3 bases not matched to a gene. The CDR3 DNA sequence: TGCGCCAGCAGCGCAGGGACTAGCGGGACCTACGAGCAGTACTTC. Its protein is CASSAGTSGTYEQYF.

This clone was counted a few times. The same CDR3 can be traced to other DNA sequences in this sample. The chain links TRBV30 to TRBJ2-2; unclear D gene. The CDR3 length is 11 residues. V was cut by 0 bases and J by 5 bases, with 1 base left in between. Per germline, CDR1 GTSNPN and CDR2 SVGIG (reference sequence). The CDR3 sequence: CAWSVTGELFF. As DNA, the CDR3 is TGTGCCTGGAGTGTAACCGGGGAGCTGTTTTTT. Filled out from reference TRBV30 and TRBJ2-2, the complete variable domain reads SQTIHQWPATLVQPVGSPLSLECTVEGTSNPNLYWYRQAAGRGLQLLFYSVGIGQISSEVPQNLSASRPQDRQFILSSKKLLLSDSGFYLCAWSVTGELFFGEGSRLTVL.

CDR3 DNA sequence: TGCGCCAGCAGCCCAGGGACAACCAAGAACACTGAAGCTTTCTTT. Amino acid sequence: CASSPGTTKNTEAFF. The rearrangement joins TRBV4-3 to TRBJ1-1; possible D gene TRBD1, 6 bases. Trimming took 4 bases from V and 1 from J, leaving 13 bases between them. CDR1 is LGHNA and CDR2 is YSLEER in the germline V gene. The CDR3 sequence is 15 residues long.